This is a list of T cell receptor beta chains from one sample in a study of Ad26.COV2.S vaccination and SARS-CoV-2 variants. Sequencing was performed with immunoSEQ multiplex PCR; in TCRdb, only in-frame clones are kept and a portion is missing. The sample has some 390,000 clones, about 88% seen once. This sample comprised peripheral blood, obtained in a trial of Ad26.COV2.S vaccine versus placebo. Source of these receptors: a person aged 18-60 years who received the Ad26.COV2.S COVID-19 vaccine or a placebo. The conserved cysteine and the conserved F or W are not part of the CDR3 here. The order of the fields is V gene, CDR3 protein.

TRBV12-3/TRBV12-4,ASGGGEETQY
TRBV2,ASRGENTGELF
TRBV14,ASSPRSGIWRGGAYNEQF
TRBV6-5,ASSYSGGGTYNEQF
TRBV7-2,ASSTPLNVEQF
TRBV11-2,ASSLVRGYHEQY
TRBV20-1,SARFGETQY
TRBV4-1,ASSQEGGNHPEAF
TRBV1,TSSREKGAGNQETQY
TRBV7-9,ASSLPAMYNEKLF
TRBV13,ASSLGPSGASRGDTQY
TRBV11-2,ASSARSGTGESPLH
TRBV6-5,ASSYDRGKTEAF
TRBV7-9,ASSSTENIQY
TRBV11-2,ASSFLSSGGTYEQY
TRBV20-1,SAREDTEAF
TRBV3-1/TRBV3-2,AGGRQNTGELF
TRBV3-1/TRBV3-2,ASSLGQGHGSPLH
TRBV10-3,AISPPGLSGNTIY
TRBV18,ASSNSIDGYT
TRBV13,ASSFKDRAYYTEAF
TRBV11-2,ASSNRVNEQF
TRBV3-1/TRBV3-2,ASSQGRGTEAF
TRBV4-1,ASSQEARQGGNSPLH
TRBV5-1,ASSWGTARAGYT
TRBV11-2,ASSLRENTEAF
TRBV2,ASSDREYQPQH
TRBV15,ATSREGQGQY
TRBV18,ASSPQGSFT
TRBV13,ASSRGTGLGRGIQY
TRBV15,ATSPWTNTEAF
TRBV3-1/TRBV3-2,ASSLTRAGAGTQY
TRBV6-5,ASSYSDRGRYEQY
TRBV6-5,ASSWGKNTGELF
TRBV27,ASSLWQAGGSPLH
TRBV30,AWSPIAGGPLETQY
TRBV7-4,ASRPSGTGAGEQY
TRBV19,ASSEDGQETQY
TRBV11-2,ASSLEVLGDEQY
TRBV7-8,ASSPRSGFSYEQY
TRBV6-1,ASSDFQGYEQY
TRBV7-2,ASSLWGSRGYT
TRBV14,ASSQWTLGETQY
TRBV15,ATSRGGATEAF
TRBV11-3,ASSWGTGGTDTQY
TRBV19,ASRPPGEYEQY
TRBV5-4,ASSPRGTYEQY
TRBV2,ASNNRPNTGELF
TRBV4-1,ASSQGSLGYEQY
TRBV10-3,AITISGGATDTQY
TRBV7-9,ASSLAPGGNNEQF
TRBV19,ASSLAGGRYNEQF
TRBV12-3/TRBV12-4,ASRGEKLF
TRBV7-9,ASSPTGDIGFGNTIY